These 9 T cell receptor beta chains originate from one sample sequenced in a study of CD8 T cells in ankylosing spondylitis. Study-level findings and limits: Blood of patients with ankylosing spondylitis appeared to be characterized by a TCR beta motif of eight or nine highly homologous variants.

Their antigens remain unidentified. One entry per CDR3 protein, called by TCRdb with MiXCR from the 5' RACE reads. The data contain fewer than 550,000 distinct CDR3 sequences, about 5.2% of them singletons. Sequences were obtained from blood, either unsorted or a sorted T cell fraction (not recorded which). All receptors derive from a male donor with ankylosing spondylitis.

This clonotype was seen at least ten times. The V gene is TRBV20-1, the J gene TRBJ2-1; TRBD2 matches 11 bases. This CDR3 comprises 16 residues. V was clipped by 0 bases and J by 9 bases; unmatched bases: 10. Germline lookup yields CDR1 DFQATT and CDR2 SNEGSKA (reference sequence). In nucleotides, the CDR3 is TGCAGTGCTAGAGATTCCAAACTAGCGGGAGTTGGTGAGCAGTTCTTC. It translates to CSARDSKLAGVGEQFF.

This clonotype showed up many times. This chain uses TRBV28 with TRBJ1-2; D is uncertain. The CDR3 consists of 14 residues. Deletions cut 6 bases from V and 7 bases from J, with 18 bases between. Germline loops: CDR1 MDHEN, CDR2 SYDVKM. CDR3 amino acids: CASRTRSGVLGYTF. As DNA, the CDR3 is TGTGCCAGCAGGACCCGATCCGGGGTGCTTGGCTACACCTTC.

This clonotype was counted many times. The chain links TRBV7-2 to TRBJ2-1, with a possible D match to TRBD2 (5 bases). Trimming removed 0 bases at V and 0 bases at J, with 9 bases between. The CDR3 covers 16 residues. The germline gives CDR1 SGHTA, CDR2 FQGNSA. The CDR3 loop reads CASSLAYGISYNEQFF. CDR3 sequence (DNA): TGTGCCAGCAGCTTAGCGTACGGGATCTCCTACAATGAGCAGTTCTTC.

About this clonotype: A much bigger clone sits one base away, suggesting this may be a read error. The rearrangement joins TRBV10-3 to TRBJ2-5; D is unclear. Trimming removed 4 bases at V and 2 bases at J, with 8 bases between. The CDR3 is made up of 13 amino acids. Germline values: CDR1 ENHRY, CDR2 SYGVKD. The CDR3 DNA follows: TGTGCCATCAGTGCAGTGGGGCAAGAGACCCAGTACTTC. Translated, it gives CAISAVGQETQYF.

In this sample, this clonotype turned up many times. The chain links TRBV7-2 to TRBJ2-7, with D uncertain. The germline CDR1 and CDR2 sequences are SGHTA and FQGNSA. This CDR3 spans 14 amino acids. Trimming left V 2 bases short and J 4 bases short, with 12 bases between. CDR3 loop: CASSLSVARYEQYF. The CDR3 nucleotides are TGTGCCAGCAGCTTATCTGTGGCACGGTACGAGCAGTACTTC.

This clonotype was recorded a few times. The chain recombines TRBV5-1 with TRBJ1-1; TRBD1 might be the D (6 bases). V was shortened by 4 bases and J by 2 bases, with 18 bases between the two germline ends. This CDR3 spans 16 amino acids. Per germline, CDR1 SGHRS and CDR2 YFSETQ. The CDR3 DNA follows: TGCGCCAGCAGCACCCGGGGGGGGGCCCTAAACACTGAAGCTTTCTTT. The encoded protein is CASSTRGGALNTEAFF.

This clonotype has ten or more counts. The V and J genes are TRBV4-2 and TRBJ2-3, with D unresolved. Trimming took off 4 bases at V and 0 bases at J, with 14 bases between the two ends. In germline, CDR1 is LGHNA, CDR2 YNFKEQ. The length of the CDR3 is 16 residues. The CDR3 region is CASSPFPASSTDTQYF. The DNA for the CDR3 is TGTGCCAGCAGCCCCTTTCCAGCGAGTAGCACAGATACGCAGTATTTT.

This clonotype occurred many times. The chain has TRBV11-1 and TRBJ2-2, with 7 bases aligning to TRBD1. Germline V lookup: CDR1 SGHAT, CDR2 FQDESV (reference sequence). V shed 4 bases, J shed 1 base, and the junction held 12 bases outside the gene matches. The CDR3 has 18 residues. The CDR3 coding sequence is TGTGCCAGCAGCTACCACGCCCGGACAGGAGGGAACACCGGGGAGCTGTTTTTT. Translation gives CASSYHARTGGNTGELFF.

This clonotype was recorded many times. This chain uses TRBV27 with TRBJ1-2; no firm D call. The CDR3 is made up of 16 amino acids. Trimming removed 5 bases from V and 1 base from J, with 17 bases in between. The germline gives CDR1 MNHEY, CDR2 SMNVEV (reference sequence). The chain's CDR3 is CASSPREFQSNYGYTF. The CDR3 coding sequence is TGTGCCAGCAGTCCACGCGAATTCCAGAGTAACTATGGCTACACCTTC.